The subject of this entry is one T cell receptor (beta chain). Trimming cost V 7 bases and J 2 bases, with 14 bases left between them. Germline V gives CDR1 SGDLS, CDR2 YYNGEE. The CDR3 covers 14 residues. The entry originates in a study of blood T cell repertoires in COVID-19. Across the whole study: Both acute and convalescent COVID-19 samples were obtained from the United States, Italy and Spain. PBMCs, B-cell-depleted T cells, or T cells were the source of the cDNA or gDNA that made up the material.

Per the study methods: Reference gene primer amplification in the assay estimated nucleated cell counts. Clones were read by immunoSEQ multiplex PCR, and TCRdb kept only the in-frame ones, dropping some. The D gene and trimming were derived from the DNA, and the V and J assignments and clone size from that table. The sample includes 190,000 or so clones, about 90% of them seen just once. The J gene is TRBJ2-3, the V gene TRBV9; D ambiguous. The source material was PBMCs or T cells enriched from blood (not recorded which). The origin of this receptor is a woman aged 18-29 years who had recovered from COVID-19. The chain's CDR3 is CASGLVGTTDTQYF. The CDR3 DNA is TGTGCCAGCGGGCTCGTTGGAACCACAGATACGCAGTATTTT. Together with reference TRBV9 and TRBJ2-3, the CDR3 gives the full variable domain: DSGVTQTPKHLITATGQRVTLRCSPRSGDLSVYWYQQSLDQGLQFLIQYYNGEERAKGNILERFSAQQFPDLHSELNLSSLELGDSALYFCASGLVGTTDTQYFGPGTRLTVL.